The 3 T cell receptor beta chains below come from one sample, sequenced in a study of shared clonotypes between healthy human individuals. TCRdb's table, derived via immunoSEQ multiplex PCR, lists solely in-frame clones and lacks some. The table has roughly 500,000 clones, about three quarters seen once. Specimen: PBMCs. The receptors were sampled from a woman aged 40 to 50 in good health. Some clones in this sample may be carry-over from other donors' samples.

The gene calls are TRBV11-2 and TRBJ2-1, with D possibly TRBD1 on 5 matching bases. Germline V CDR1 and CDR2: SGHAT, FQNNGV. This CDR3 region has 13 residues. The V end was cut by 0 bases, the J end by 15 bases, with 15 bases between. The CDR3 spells CASSLEKGAARFF. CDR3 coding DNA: TGTGCCAGCAGCTTAGAAAAAGGGGCTGCTCGGTTCTTC. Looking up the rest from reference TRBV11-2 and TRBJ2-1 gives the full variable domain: EAGVAQSPRYKIIEKRQSVAFWCNPISGHATLYWYQQILGQGPKLLIQFQNNGVVDDSQLPKDRFSAERLKGVDSTLKIQPAKLEDSAVYLCASSLEKGAARFFGPGTRLTVL.

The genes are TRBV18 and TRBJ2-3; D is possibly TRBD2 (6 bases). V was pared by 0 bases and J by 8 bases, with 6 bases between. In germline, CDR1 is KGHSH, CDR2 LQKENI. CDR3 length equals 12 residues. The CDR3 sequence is CASSPPEGTQYF. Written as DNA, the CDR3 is TGTGCCAGCTCACCACCGGAGGGTACGCAGTATTTT.

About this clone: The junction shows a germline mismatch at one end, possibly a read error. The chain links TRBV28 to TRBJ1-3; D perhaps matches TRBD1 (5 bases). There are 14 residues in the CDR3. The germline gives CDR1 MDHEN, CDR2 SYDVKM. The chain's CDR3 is CASSFGGERNAIYF. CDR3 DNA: TGTGCCAGCAGTTTCGGGGGTGAAAGAAACGCCATATATTTT.